This is a list of T cell receptor beta chains from one sample in a study of shared clonotypes between healthy human individuals. The table came from immunoSEQ multiplex PCR; TCRdb's copy has only in-frame clones and leaves some out. This table has 2,500,000 or so clones, about 92% appearing once. Material for sequencing was naive CD4+ T cells sorted from blood. Every receptor here comes from a man between 18 and 35 years old in good health. Each CDR3 is given with its conserved first and last residue. The D gene is left open where the match is weak. Some rows mark clone size as missing; the rest say once, few, many or name a class of expanded clone.

v_call	d_call	clone_size	j_call	cdr3_aa	cdr3_nt
TRBV5-8	TRBD1	-	TRBJ1-2	CASSAFRQGSYTF	TGTGCCAGCAGCGCATTTCGACAGGGCAGCTACACCTTC
TRBV5-1	-	-	TRBJ1-4	CASSGELNEKLFF	TGCGCCAGCAGCGGGGAGCTTAATGAAAAACTGTTTTTT
TRBV19	-	-	TRBJ2-3	CASSIRGPNTDTQYF	TGTGCCAGTAGTATACGGGGTCCAAACACAGATACGCAGTATTTT
TRBV27	TRBD2	-	TRBJ2-3	CASPKGTSHVTDTQYF	TGTGCCAGTCCTAAGGGGACTAGCCATGTTACAGATACGCAGTATTTT
TRBV30	-	-	TRBJ2-5	CAWSGGPETQYF	TGTGCCTGGAGTGGAGGGCCAGAGACCCAGTACTTC
TRBV5-5	-	-	TRBJ2-1	CASSPTTGSSYNEQFF	TGTGCCAGCAGCCCGACTACTGGGAGCTCCTACAATGAGCAGTTCTTC
TRBV7-2	TRBD2	-	TRBJ2-7	CASSLGSGRDPYEQYF	TGTGCCAGCAGCTTAGGGAGCGGGAGGGACCCCTACGAGCAGTACTTC
TRBV25-1	TRBD2	-	TRBJ2-7	CASSDGGLAGSYEQYF	TGTGCCAGCAGTGACGGGGGACTAGCGGGTTCCTACGAGCAGTACTTC
TRBV18	TRBD1	-	TRBJ2-7	CASSSRDRNPYEQYF	TGTGCCAGCTCATCCCGGGACAGGAACCCCTACGAGCAGTACTTC
TRBV19	-	-	TRBJ2-7	CASSINLQYEQYF	TGTGCCAGTAGTATAAACCTTCAATACGAGCAGTACTTC
TRBV7-9	TRBD1	-	TRBJ2-3	CASSRGGQYTDTQYF	TGTGCCAGCAGCCGAGGGGGACAGTACACAGATACGCAGTATTTT
TRBV19	TRBD1	few	TRBJ1-5	CASSRQGAGNQPQHF	TGTGCCAGTAGCAGACAGGGGGCCGGCAATCAGCCCCAGCATTTT
TRBV18	-	-	TRBJ2-4	CASSRTLGTYENIQYF	TGTGCCAGCTCACGAACCCTCGGGACATACGAAAACATTCAGTACTTC
TRBV19	-	-	TRBJ1-5	CASSRVGARSNQPQHF	TGTGCCAGTAGTAGGGTAGGGGCTCGCAGCAATCAGCCCCAGCATTTT
TRBV27	TRBD1	few	TRBJ1-5	CASSSTGGNQPQHF	TGTGCCAGCAGTTCGACAGGGGGAAATCAGCCCCAGCATTTT
TRBV5-4	TRBD1	-	TRBJ1-2	CASSSPTGGMVGYTF	TGTGCCAGCAGCTCCCCGACAGGGGGCATGGTTGGCTACACCTTC
TRBV9	-	-	TRBJ2-1	CASSVAVNNEQFF	TGTGCCAGCAGCGTAGCAGTTAACAATGAGCAGTTCTTC
TRBV2	TRBD2	once	TRBJ2-5	CASSPGLVQETQYF	TGTGCCAGCAGTCCGGGACTAGTTCAAGAGACCCAGTACTTC
TRBV6-1	TRBD2	-	TRBJ2-5	CASSRGGLAGETQYF	TGTGCCAGCAGCCGGGGGGGGCTCGCCGGGGAGACCCAGTACTTC
TRBV7-6	-	-	TRBJ2-7	CASSLDSGTYEQYF	TGTGCCAGCAGCTTAGACAGCGGAACCTACGAGCAGTACTTC
TRBV7-9	TRBD2	-	TRBJ2-6	CASSPGGPGANSGANVLTF	TGTGCCAGCAGCCCGGGGGGGCCAGGGGCCAACTCTGGGGCCAACGTCCTGACTTTC
TRBV9	-	-	TRBJ2-2	CASSAPPGTNTGELFF	TGTGCCAGCAGCGCCCCTCCGGGTACGAACACCGGGGAGCTGTTTTTT
TRBV2	TRBD1	-	TRBJ1-6	CASSDRQGNSPLHF	TGTGCCAGCAGTGATCGACAGGGGAATTCACCCCTCCACTTT
TRBV7-9	-	-	TRBJ2-7	CASSLAHRNEQYF	TGTGCCAGCAGCTTAGCCCACAGGAACGAGCAGTACTTC
TRBV18	-	-	TRBJ2-5	CASSSRQGGETQYF	TGTGCCAGCTCATCTAGACAGGGAGGCGAGACCCAGTACTTC
TRBV18	-	-	TRBJ2-7	CASSPKDEQYF	TGTGCCAGCTCACCCAAGGACGAGCAGTACTTC
TRBV19	-	-	TRBJ2-6	CASSSGDSGANVLTF	TGTGCCAGTAGTAGCGGGGACTCTGGGGCCAACGTCCTGACTTTC
TRBV5-1	-	-	TRBJ1-1	CASSHNKNTEAFF	TGCGCCAGCAGCCATAACAAGAACACTGAAGCTTTCTTT
TRBV2	-	-	TRBJ2-3	CASSDRGPDTQYF	TGTGCCAGCAGTGACAGGGGCCCTGATACGCAGTATTTT
TRBV4-1	TRBD2	-	TRBJ2-1	CASSLGLAGESEQFF	TGCGCCAGCAGCCTGGGACTAGCGGGAGAGTCGGAGCAGTTCTTC
TRBV5-4	-	-	TRBJ1-2	CASSFGGADYGYTF	TGTGCCAGCAGCTTCGGGGGGGCGGACTATGGCTACACCTTC
TRBV5-5	TRBD2	-	TRBJ2-2	CASSSKRLAGATGELFF	TGTGCCAGCAGCTCCAAGCGACTAGCGGGGGCTACCGGGGAGCTGTTTTTT
TRBV28	-	-	TRBJ1-2	CASRSGTSNGYTF	TGTGCCAGCCGGTCCGGGACTTCAAATGGCTACACCTTC
TRBV6-1	-	-	TRBJ1-1	CATSLGDMNTEAFF	TGTGCCACCTCACTTGGGGATATGAACACTGAAGCTTTCTTT
TRBV7-8	-	-	TRBJ2-7	CASSLGTNTGLEEQYF	TGTGCCAGCAGCTTAGGGACCAATACAGGGCTTGAGGAGCAGTACTTC
TRBV6-5	-	-	TRBJ1-1	CASIPTARMNTEAFF	TGTGCCAGCATCCCTACCGCGCGGATGAACACTGAAGCTTTCTTT
TRBV30	-	-	TRBJ1-4	CAWSAQGEKLFF	TGTGCCTGGAGTGCTCAGGGAGAAAAACTGTTTTTT
TRBV5-1	-	-	TRBJ2-3	CASSLSNTQYF	TGCGCCAGCAGCTTGTCCAATACGCAGTATTTT
TRBV5-1	TRBD1	-	TRBJ2-1	CASSFGGQGHNEQFF	TGCGCCAGCAGCTTCGGGGGACAGGGGCACAATGAGCAGTTCTTC
TRBV20-1	-	-	TRBJ2-5	CSARKDFAQYF	TGCAGTGCTAGAAAAGACTTCGCCCAGTACTTC
TRBV5-1	-	-	TRBJ1-4	CASSSEGRGSNEKLFF	TGCGCCAGCAGCTCCGAGGGGAGGGGGTCGAATGAAAAACTGTTTTTT
TRBV18	TRBD1	-	TRBJ1-6	CASSPDRDTSPLHF	TGTGCCAGCTCACCCGACAGGGATACTTCACCCCTCCACTTT
TRBV7-9	TRBD2	-	TRBJ2-3	CASSLNSGGLDTQYF	TGTGCCAGCAGCTTGAATAGCGGGGGGTTAGATACGCAGTATTTT
TRBV18	TRBD1	-	TRBJ1-3	CASSAQGAISGNTIYF	TGTGCCAGCTCAGCACAGGGGGCGATCTCTGGAAACACCATATATTTT
TRBV6-5	-	-	TRBJ1-3	CASSNSRGSGNTIYF	TGTGCCAGCAGTAACAGTCGAGGCTCTGGAAACACCATATATTTT
TRBV5-6	-	-	TRBJ2-7	CASSREDGVRDRLYEQYF	TGTGCCAGCAGCCGGGAGGATGGTGTCCGGGACAGACTCTACGAGCAGTACTTC
TRBV18	-	-	TRBJ2-5	CASTQDLRETQYF	TGTGCCAGCACTCAGGACCTTCGAGAGACCCAGTACTTC
TRBV29-1	-	-	TRBJ2-5	CSVPPFGPVETQYF	TGCAGCGTCCCCCCCTTTGGCCCCGTCGAGACCCAGTACTTC
TRBV27	-	-	TRBJ1-5	CASSLLPYQPQHF	TGTGCCAGCAGTTTATTACCCTATCAGCCCCAGCATTTT
TRBV29-1	-	-	TRBJ1-1	CSVDSQGSTEAFF	TGCAGCGTTGACTCTCAGGGCAGCACTGAAGCTTTCTTT
TRBV18	-	-	TRBJ1-2	CASPPGETETLSYGYTF	TGTGCCAGCCCACCAGGGGAGACAGAGACTCTCAGCTATGGCTACACCTTC
TRBV27	-	once	TRBJ2-1	CASSLRESSYNEQFF	TGTGCCAGCAGTTTAAGAGAAAGCTCCTACAATGAGCAGTTCTTC
TRBV6-5	-	once	TRBJ1-4	CASSHGQNPNEKLFF	TGTGCCAGCAGTCACGGACAGAATCCTAATGAAAAACTGTTTTTT
TRBV5-5	-	-	TRBJ2-3	CASIPGTSTDTQYF	TGTGCCAGCATCCCAGGGACAAGCACAGATACGCAGTATTTT
TRBV6-5	-	-	TRBJ2-2	CASRKSQGELFF	TGTGCCAGCAGGAAATCCCAGGGGGAGCTGTTTTTT
TRBV20-1	-	-	TRBJ2-2	CSATFGGELFF	TGCAGTGCTACATTCGGCGGGGAGCTGTTTTTT
TRBV5-1	TRBD1	-	TRBJ1-1	CASSFAGTGSLNTEAFF	TGCGCCAGCAGCTTCGCCGGGACAGGGTCATTGAACACTGAAGCTTTCTTT